This passage covers 7 T cell receptor beta chains from one sample sequenced in a study of blood T cell repertoires in COVID-19 (dated by TCRdb to 2019 to 2021). The library was generated by the immunoSEQ multiplex PCR assay. In TCRdb, the immuneACCESS table is reduced to in-frame sequences with V and J assigned. These tables do not hold every clone; where another copy was compared, an unresolved V gene accounts for under half, and the others remain unexplained. This sample holds a few hundred thousand clones; roughly 87% were observed only once. About 2% of the sample comes from the top ten. Sequenced: peripheral blood. The receptors derive from a middle-aged man with active or convalescent COVID-19.

The chain combines TRBV9 with TRBJ2-7; the D gene is possibly TRBD1 (6 bases). Per the germline V gene, CDR1 is SGDLS and CDR2 is YYNGEE. Deletions cut 0 bases from V and 4 bases from J, with 14 bases between. This CDR3 has 15 residues. The CDR3: CASSVAPRGMYEQYF. The CDR3 DNA is TGTGCCAGCAGCGTAGCCCCCAGGGGAATGTACGAGCAGTACTTC.

The chain employs TRBV5-1 and TRBJ1-1; 7 bases map to TRBD1. V dropped 2 bases and J dropped 10; count of bases not matched to a gene: 11. CDR1 SGHRS and CDR2 YFSETQ come from the germline V gene. The CDR3 spans 14 residues. For the CDR3, the DNA is TGCGCCAGCAGCTTTGGCGACAGGGCCCAGGGAGCTTTCTTT. Translation: CASSFGDRAQGAFF.

This chain's CDR3 is CASSFSVYNSPLHF. Here the CDR3 DNA reads TGTGCCAGCAGTTTTAGCGTCTATAATTCACCCCTCCACTTT. The chain links TRBV28 to TRBJ1-6; no definite D call. Trimming cost V 3 bases and J 3 bases, with 6 bases left between them. The germline gives CDR1 MDHEN, CDR2 SYDVKM. This CDR3 spans 14 amino acids.

This clone was seen once. The V gene is TRBV2, the J gene TRBJ1-6; 7 nucleotides line up with TRBD1. Germline assignment: CDR1 SNHLY and CDR2 FYNNEI. This CDR3 is 15 amino acids long. The V and J ends lost 6 bases and 0 bases, in that order; junction bases with no gene match: 2. CDR3 nucleotide sequence: TGTGCCAGCAGGGGACAGAGCTCCTATAATTCACCCCTCCACTTT. It is translated as CASRGQSSYNSPLHF.

The gene calls are TRBV28 and TRBJ1-1; possible D gene TRBD1, 6 bases. The CDR3 has 14 amino acids. Germline lookup yields CDR1 MDHEN and CDR2 SYDVKM. V was pared by 7 bases and J by 7 bases, with 19 bases between. CDR3 in amino acids: CASTGGGHRLEAFF. The CDR3 nucleotides are TGTGCCAGCACGGGGGGCGGCCACCGACTTGAAGCTTTCTTT. Filled out from reference TRBV28 and TRBJ1-1, the complete variable domain reads DVKVTQSSRYLVKRTGEKVFLECVQDMDHENMFWYRQDPGLGLRLIYFSYDVKMKEKGDIPEGYSVSREKKERFSLILESASTNQTSMYLCASTGGGHRLEAFFGQGTRLTVV.

The chain has TRBV6-1 and TRBJ1-5, with D possibly TRBD1 on 6 matching bases. V was trimmed by 3 bases and J by 9 bases, leaving 18 bases between them. This CDR3 comprises 15 residues. Germline V gene data show CDR1 as MNHNS and CDR2 as SASEGT. The CDR3 DNA sequence: TGTGCCAGCAGTGAGCCTTTCAGGGGTTGGTGGCCCCAGCATTTT. Amino acids: CASSEPFRGWWPQHF.

J is TRBJ2-3 and V is TRBV7-4; TRBD2 agrees at 12 bases. CDR3 length: 16 amino acids. V lost 4 bases and J lost 7; bases outside the gene matches: 9. The V gene's germline CDR1 is SGHVT and CDR2 SQSDAQ. In DNA, the CDR3 is TGTGCCAGCAGCTCCTGCAATCTAGCGGGAGGGAATACGCAGTATTTT. Translated, it gives CASSSCNLAGGNTQYF.